This T cell receptor beta chain was captured in a study of cytomegalovirus exposure and HLA in healthy donors. General study results and limits: Apparent HLA restriction characterized most CMV-associated TCR beta chains in a later analysis. Association of fewer than 20,000 TCR beta sequences with HLA alleles was found at 0.05 false discovery rate in a later analysis. Later analysis associated a missense DCLRE1C variant with TCR beta V- and J-gene trimming. Links to common viral pathogens appeared, in a later analysis, for several of the most significant clusters.

This PCR relied on a set of 60 Vbeta primers and 13 Jbeta primers. Only in-frame clones appear in the TCRdb table, and some are missing; sequencing was by immunoSEQ multiplex PCR. This repertoire shows 100,000 to 150,000 clones, 65% to 75% found once; its top ten account for around 4.2%. Points on this clone: The target antigen is unknown.

Sequences were obtained from PBMCs. This receptor was identified in a woman aged 50 to 60 in good health and CMV-seropositive.

The chain's CDR3 is CASSEYVGYEQYF. CDR3 DNA sequence: TGTGCCAGCAGTGAATACGTCGGGTACGAGCAGTACTTC. V usage is TRBV25-1 and J usage is TRBJ2-7, with D unclear. Trimming stripped 0 bases from V and 4 bases from J, with 7 bases between. CDR1 is MGHDK and CDR2 is SYGVNS in the germline V gene. This CDR3 spans 13 amino acids.